The 18 T cell receptor beta chains below were found in one sample sequenced in a study of blood T cell dynamics during melanoma immunotherapy (dated by TCRdb to the early 2020s). The time point label for this specimen denotes: pre-treatment baseline. Library generation was performed with the immunoSEQ multiplex PCR assay. Sourced from immuneACCESS, this table was stored by TCRdb with only in-frame sequences that have V and J called. A share of the clones is absent; for the studies checked, an unresolved V gene accounts for under half, and the remainder has no known explanation. The sample table contains about 12,000 clones; only one count was recorded for 65% to 85% of them. The ten largest clones take up roughly 9% of the sample. The sequenced sample was blood, obtained from a patient treated with checkpoint blockade. The receptors come from a human donor with melanoma.

The chain joins TRBV10-3 to TRBJ1-1; 12 positions match TRBD1. The CDR3 extends over 16 amino acids. J gave up 6 bases and V 0 bases, and 5 bases lay outside the gene matches. Germline CDR1 is ENHRY and CDR2 is SYGVKD. The CDR3 nucleotides are TGTGCCATCAGTGAGTCGGGACAGGGGGCTTCATCTGAAGCTTTCTTT. Translated, it gives CAISESGQGASSEAFF.

The chain links TRBV11-2 to TRBJ2-5; TRBD2 matches 11 bases. The CDR3 has 14 amino acids. V dropped 6 bases and J dropped 9; count of bases not matched to a gene: 9. Germline V gene lookup returns CDR1 SGHAT and CDR2 FQNNGV. CDR3 amino acids: CASRRLAGGRAQYF. CDR3 coding DNA: TGTGCCAGCAGGCGCCTAGCGGGGGGCAGGGCCCAGTACTTC.

In its sample, this clone was seen a few times. The rearrangement uses TRBV7-2 and TRBJ1-6; TRBD1 aligns across 9 bases. V was pared by 5 bases and J by 8 bases, with 4 bases of the junction left unmatched. The CDR3 length is 14 residues. Germline lookup yields CDR1 SGHTA and CDR2 FQGNSA. CDR3 loop: CASSPGQGDSPLHF. The CDR3 DNA reads TGTGCCAGCAGCCCGGGACAGGGAGATTCACCCCTCCACTTT. The whole variable domain, filled in from reference TRBV7-2 and TRBJ1-6, reads GAGVSQSPSNKVTEKGKDVELRCDPISGHTALYWYRQSLGQGLEFLIYFQGNSAPDKSGLPSDRFSAERTGGSVSTLTIQRTQQEDSAVYLCASSPGQGDSPLHFGNGTRLTVT.

DNA for the CDR3: TGTGCCTGGAGTATTAGCGGGAGCTCCTACAATGAGCAGTTCTTC. Its protein is CAWSISGSSYNEQFF. The chain has TRBV30 and TRBJ2-1; 9 bases are shared with TRBD2. Germline V gene lookup returns CDR1 GTSNPN and CDR2 SVGIG (reference sequence). This CDR3 region has 15 residues. After removal of 2 bases from V and 0 bases from J, the junction contained 2 bases not matched to a gene. Full variable domain (remainder filled in from reference TRBV30 and TRBJ2-1): SQTIHQWPATLVQPVGSPLSLECTVEGTSNPNLYWYRQAAGRGLQLLFYSVGIGQISSEVPQNLSASRPQDRQFILSSKKLLLSDSGFYLCAWSISGSSYNEQFFGPGTRLTVL.

J is TRBJ2-3 and V is TRBV2; D uncertain. The CDR3 extends over 12 amino acids. CDR1 is SNHLY and CDR2 is FYNNEI in the germline V gene. This chain's CDR3 is CVSNQRTDTQYF. The DNA of the CDR3 is TGTGTAAGCAATCAACGAACAGATACGCAGTATTTT.

The rearrangement links TRBV6-1 to TRBJ2-5; 13 bases fit TRBD2. Germline values: CDR1 MNHNS, CDR2 SASEGT. The CDR3 runs to 20 residues. Trimming removed 4 bases from V and 5 bases from J; junction bases left unmatched: 19. The CDR3 coding sequence is TGTGCCAGCAGTGGCTCACAGCTAACGTGGACTAGCGGGAGACAGGAGACCCAGTACTTC. Translating gives CASSGSQLTWTSGRQETQYF.

This chain connects TRBV2 to TRBJ2-2; D might be TRBD1 (6 bases). CDR1 and CDR2 from the germline V gene are SNHLY and FYNNEI. This CDR3 spans 14 amino acids. V was clipped by 6 bases and J by 3 bases, with 11 bases between them. The CDR3: CASSLGTYTGELFF. CDR3 sequence (DNA): TGTGCCAGCAGCCTAGGGACATACACCGGGGAGCTGTTTTTT.

The chain employs TRBV7-2 and TRBJ2-1; 8 positions agree with TRBD2. The CDR3 covers 15 residues. CDR1 and CDR2 (germline): SGHTA, FQGNSA. V lost 5 bases to trimming and J lost 3 bases; unmatched junction nucleotides: 6. CDR3 loop: CASSRREGFYNEQFF. DNA for the CDR3: TGTGCCAGCAGCCGCCGGGAGGGATTCTACAATGAGCAGTTCTTC.

This rearrangement joins TRBV6-5 to TRBJ1-2; D is possibly TRBD1 (6 bases). The CDR3 is 11 amino acids. Looked up from germline, CDR1 is MNHEY and CDR2 is SVGAGI. Trimming shortened V by 8 bases and J by 4 bases, and 8 bases separated the two germline ends. CDR3 region: CASGDIYGYTF. The CDR3 DNA reads as TGTGCCAGCGGGGACATCTATGGCTACACCTTC.

The count of this clone is one. This rearrangement joins TRBV4-3 to TRBJ2-2, with D unclear. The CDR3 runs to 15 residues. Germline V gives CDR1 LGHNA, CDR2 YSLEER. The V end lost 0 bases, the J end lost 3 bases, and 8 bases lay between the germline ends. CDR3 in DNA: TGCGCCAGCAGCCAAGACGTCAGCGACACCGGGGAGCTGTTTTTT. Amino acids: CASSQDVSDTGELFF.

V usage is TRBV19 and J usage is TRBJ1-4; D is ambiguous. Germline V gene data show CDR1 as LNHDA and CDR2 as SQIVND (reference sequence). The CDR3 spans 14 residues. V was shortened by 6 bases and J by 8 bases, with 16 bases between the two germline ends. In DNA, the CDR3 is TGTGCCAGTAGACTGTCTCGGGGATGGGAAAAACTGTTTTTT. Translation gives CASRLSRGWEKLFF.

The chain couples TRBV19 to TRBJ2-1; 7 nucleotides agree with TRBD1. After removal of 5 bases from V and 0 bases from J, the junction contained 7 bases not matched to a gene. CDR3 length equals 16 residues. Germline assignment: CDR1 LNHDA and CDR2 SQIVND (reference sequence). The CDR3 protein is CASSVLTGSSYNEQFF. The CDR3 bases are TGTGCCAGTAGTGTCTTGACAGGGAGCTCCTACAATGAGCAGTTCTTC.

The table lists this clone with a count of one. This chain joins TRBV30 and TRBJ2-7; the D gene is possibly TRBD2 (5 bases). Germline CDR1 reads GTSNPN; CDR2 reads SVGIG (reference sequence). This CDR3 has 17 residues. V was pared by 0 bases and J by 5 bases, with 23 bases between. In nucleotides, the CDR3 is TGTGCCTGGAGTGTACAGTCTAATTCGAGAGGGTTCAACGAGCAGTACTTC. Its protein product is CAWSVQSNSRGFNEQYF.

This clone turned up a few times. V and J are TRBV27 and TRBJ1-2; 9 bases are shared with TRBD1. Germline V gives CDR1 MNHEY, CDR2 SMNVEV (reference sequence). Losses at the gene ends were 5 bases for V and 8 bases for J; bases not matched to a gene: 9. The CDR3 runs to 14 residues. CDR3 DNA sequence: TGTGCCAGCAGTCTACAGGGGGCCGCGGGGGGCTACACCTTC. Protein: CASSLQGAAGGYTF.

The gene calls are TRBV29-1 and TRBJ1-1; 9 positions match TRBD1. After removal of 7 bases from V and 1 base from J, the junction contained 13 bases not matched to a gene. Germline CDR1 is SQVTM and CDR2 is ANQGSEA. The length of the CDR3 is 16 residues. The CDR3 DNA sequence: TGCAGCGGCAACAGATGGACAGGGGCAACGAACACTGAAGCTTTCTTT. Protein: CSGNRWTGATNTEAFF.

This chain joins TRBV6-1 and TRBJ1-3; no firm D call. Germline-derived CDR1 and CDR2 are MNHNS and SASEGT. Trimming took off 6 bases at V and 4 bases at J, with 13 bases between the two ends. This CDR3 contains 14 residues. This CDR3 is CASSPSGGGNTIYF. The CDR3 DNA reads TGTGCCAGCAGCCCTTCGGGCGGCGGAAACACCATATATTTT.

This clone appeared a single time. This chain joins TRBV7-2 and TRBJ1-5; D is ambiguous. Trimming removed 3 bases at V and 0 bases at J, with 9 bases between. The CDR3 runs to 15 residues. Germline CDR1 reads SGHTA; CDR2 reads FQGNSA. The DNA for the CDR3 is TGTGCCAGCAGCTTGGGTTCGAGTAGCAATCAGCCCCAGCATTTT. Translated, it gives CASSLGSSSNQPQHF. Variable domain in full (rest from reference TRBV7-2 and TRBJ1-5): GAGVSQSPSNKVTEKGKDVELRCDPISGHTALYWYRQSLGQGLEFLIYFQGNSAPDKSGLPSDRFSAERTGGSVSTLTIQRTQQEDSAVYLCASSLGSSSNQPQHFGDGTRLSIL.

The V call is TRBV19, the J call TRBJ1-1; no clear D. The CDR3 covers 14 residues. Germline-derived CDR1 and CDR2 are LNHDA and SQIVND (reference sequence). V lost 5 bases and J 0 bases, leaving 10 bases between the germline ends. The CDR3 region is CASSPREMNTEAFF. The CDR3 DNA reads TGTGCCAGTAGTCCCCGGGAGATGAACACTGAAGCTTTCTTT.